These 32 T cell receptor beta chains originate from one sample sequenced in a study of low-dose radiotherapy and immunotherapy resistance in tumors. Primers targeting TRAV and TRBV primed first-strand cDNA, covering alpha and beta chains. TCR amplification ran 15 to 20 PCR cycles using constant-region and V-primer adapter primers. MiXCR was run by TCRdb on the reads, yielding one entry per CDR3 protein. The data show some 100,000 distinct CDR3 sequences, with 20% to 25% seen just once and around 13% held by the top ten. Noted time point: after trial treatment. Indicated treatment: LDRT plus nivolumab, ipilimumab, low-dose cyclophosphamide and aspirin (RACIN trial). The sample in question was PBMCs, obtained after low-dose radiotherapy plus immunotherapy. All receptors derive from a female donor with ovarian cancer.

This chain connects TRBV9 to TRBJ1-2; 11 bases match TRBD1. Germline CDR1 and CDR2: SGDLS and YYNGEE. J was trimmed by 6 bases and V by 3 bases; bases with no gene match: 4. The CDR3 sequence is 14 residues long. CDR3 nucleotides: TGTGCCAGCAGCGAGGACAGGGGGCGGAATGGCTACACCTTC. It specifies CASSEDRGRNGYTF.

This clonotype was detected a few times. The V gene is TRBV30, the J gene TRBJ1-1; D unclear. CDR1 and CDR2 (germline): GTSNPN, SVGIG (reference sequence). V was trimmed by 0 bases and J by 1 base, leaving 12 bases between them. The CDR3 sequence is 15 residues long. Here the CDR3 DNA reads TGTGCCTGGAGTGTACTGGAGGGCTGGAACACTGAAGCTTTCTTT. Residues: CAWSVLEGWNTEAFF.

To note about this clonotype: A read error likely explains this, since a far larger clone differs by one base. CDR3 region: CASSLGGTEHEQFF. The CDR3 nucleotides read TGTGCCAGCAGCTTAGGAGGGACAGAACACGAGCAGTTCTTC. This chain joins TRBV11-2 and TRBJ2-1, with 7 bases matching TRBD1. With V trimmed by 1 base and J by 10 bases, 7 bases remained unmatched. Germline CDR1 is SGHAT and CDR2 is FQNNGV. This CDR3 region has 14 residues.

This clonotype was seen a few times. This chain joins TRBV20-1 and TRBJ2-1; D remains unclear. Germline values: CDR1 DFQATT, CDR2 SNEGSKA (reference sequence). The CDR3 has 12 amino acids. V lost 5 bases to trimming and J lost 4 bases, with 9 bases between them. CDR3 sequence (DNA): TGCAGTGCTTTCCCCCCATACAATGAGCAGTTCTTC. Encoded protein: CSAFPPYNEQFF.

This clonotype appeared many times. V usage is TRBV3-1 and J usage is TRBJ1-1, with TRBD1 identical over 7 bases. V lost 4 bases to trimming and J lost 5 bases; unmatched junction nucleotides: 7. Per germline, CDR1 LGHDT and CDR2 YNNKEL (reference sequence). The CDR3 has 14 residues. The CDR3 sequence: CASSRNRGYTEAFF. The CDR3 coding sequence is TGTGCCAGCAGCCGCAACAGGGGATATACTGAAGCTTTCTTT.

This clonotype was seen only once. The chain employs TRBV28 and TRBJ2-7; no reliable D call. The CDR3 extends over 15 amino acids. Per germline, CDR1 MDHEN and CDR2 SYDVKM. The ends were cut back, 4 bases at V and 0 bases at J, with 13 bases in the middle. The CDR3 loop is CASSSRSRRSYEQYF. The CDR3 region has the DNA TGTGCCAGCAGTTCGCGGTCTAGACGCTCCTACGAGCAGTACTTC.

This clonotype came up many times. The chain employs TRBV13 and TRBJ2-1, with no clear D. Trimming removed 1 base at V and 9 bases at J, with 4 bases between. The CDR3 runs 11 residues. Germline assignment: CDR1 PRHDT and CDR2 FYEKMQ (reference sequence). CDR3 in amino acids: CASSLVTEQFF. As DNA, the CDR3 is TGTGCCAGCAGCTTAGTGACTGAGCAGTTCTTC.

This clonotype was observed at least ten times. The chain carries TRBV28 and TRBJ2-5; D not certain. This CDR3 region has 15 residues. Between the trimmed V and J ends, which lost 5 bases and 1 base, there was a span of 14 bases. The germline V gene encodes CDR1 MDHEN and CDR2 SYDVKM. The CDR3 coding sequence is TGTGCCAGCAGTACGTCCAGAGACCCCCAAGAGACCCAGTACTTC. It specifies CASSTSRDPQETQYF.

This clonotype appeared many times. This chain links TRBV20-1 with TRBJ2-1; TRBD1 is a possible D gene (6 bases). Germline V gene lookup returns CDR1 DFQATT and CDR2 SNEGSKA (reference sequence). This CDR3 has 12 amino acids. The germline V and J ends were trimmed by 5 bases and 10 bases, with 15 bases remaining between them. The CDR3 DNA reads TGCAGTGCTGGGGGCTCCCTGAGCGAGCAGTTCTTC. The encoded protein is CSAGGSLSEQFF.

This clonotype occurred many times. This chain uses TRBV3-1 with TRBJ1-1, with D maybe TRBD1 (5 bases). Trimming pared 4 bases from V and 0 bases from J, leaving 9 bases between. The CDR3 totals 14 residues. The V gene's germline CDR1 is LGHDT and CDR2 YNNKEL (reference sequence). CDR3 sequence (DNA): TGTGCCAGCAGCCGCGGGGGGATGAACACTGAAGCTTTCTTT. Its protein product is CASSRGGMNTEAFF. The entire variable domain, with the rest obtained from reference TRBV3-1 and TRBJ1-1, is as follows: DTAVSQTPKYLVTQMGNDKSIKCEQNLGHDTMYWYKQDSKKFLKIMFSYNNKELIINETVPNRFSPKSPDKAHLNLHINSLELGDSAVYFCASSRGGMNTEAFFGQGTRLTVV.

This clonotype came up many times. V usage is TRBV3-1 and J usage is TRBJ2-1; 7 bases map to TRBD2. With 4 bases clipped from V and 7 bases from J, the junction kept 10 bases outside the gene matches. CDR1 and CDR2 (germline): LGHDT, YNNKEL (reference sequence). The CDR3 totals 15 residues. CDR3 in amino acids: CASSLAGPETNEQFF. As DNA, the CDR3 is TGTGCCAGCAGCCTAGCGGGCCCAGAAACAAATGAGCAGTTCTTC.

This clonotype has ten or more counts. The chain uses TRBV5-5 and TRBJ2-1; no clear D gene. The CDR3 runs to 16 residues. From germline, CDR1 is SGHKS and CDR2 YYEKEE (reference sequence). V was shortened by 4 bases and J by 0 bases, with 14 bases between the two germline ends. Written as DNA, the CDR3 is TGTGCCAGCAGCCCGGCTGGCGGTCTCTCCTACAATGAGCAGTTCTTC. Encoded protein: CASSPAGGLSYNEQFF.

For this clonotype: This clone may be a read error of a much larger clone one base away. This chain connects TRBV29-1 to TRBJ2-7, with 11 bases lining up with TRBD1. The V and J ends lost 8 bases and 5 bases, in that order; junction bases with no gene match: 5. CDR1 is SQVTM and CDR2 is ANQGSEA in the germline V gene. There are 12 residues in the CDR3. CDR3 in amino acids: CSHGTGGDEQYF. Written as DNA, the CDR3 is TGCAGCCACGGGACAGGGGGTGACGAGCAGTACTTC.

This clonotype showed up many times. The chain uses TRBV28 and TRBJ1-5; D might be TRBD1 (6 bases). Trimming left V 3 bases short and J 6 bases short, with 15 bases between. The CDR3 is 15 residues long. Germline CDR1 is MDHEN and CDR2 is SYDVKM. The CDR3 here is CASSFEGKGGQPQHF. DNA for the CDR3: TGTGCCAGCAGTTTTGAGGGGAAAGGGGGTCAGCCCCAGCATTTT.

The chain recombines TRBV14 with TRBJ2-2; D assignment may be TRBD1 or TRBD2 (5 bases each). Trimming shortened V by 5 bases and J by 3 bases, and 19 bases separated the two germline ends. CDR3 length: 17 amino acids. The germline gives CDR1 SGHDN, CDR2 FVKESK. This chain's CDR3 is CASSEFVVGADTGELFF. The CDR3 coding sequence is TGTGCCAGCAGCGAATTTGTCGTCGGGGCCGACACCGGGGAGCTGTTTTTT.

As concerns this clonotype: Given a much more abundant clone one base away, this may be a read error. The chain uses TRBV30 and TRBJ2-5; weak D call: TRBD2 (6 bases). Germline V lookup: CDR1 GTSNPN, CDR2 SVGIG (reference sequence). The V end lost 1 base, the J end lost 9 bases, and 15 bases lay between the germline ends. This CDR3 comprises 13 residues. The CDR3 here is CAWSGPLGEAQYF. The CDR3 nucleotides read TGTGCCTGGAGTGGACCCCTCGGGGAGGCCCAGTACTTC. The complete variable domain, with remaining parts taken from reference TRBV30 and TRBJ2-5, reads SQTIHQWPATLVQPVGSPLSLECTVEGTSNPNLYWYRQAAGRGLQLLFYSVGIGQISSEVPQNLSASRPQDRQFILSSKKLLLSDSGFYLCAWSGPLGEAQYFGPGTRLLVL.

The V call is TRBV6-8, the J call TRBJ1-1; D might be TRBD1 (6 bases). CDR1 is MNHGY, CDR2 SAAAGT, per germline. The CDR3 is made up of 17 amino acids. Between the trimmed V and J ends, which lost 6 bases and 0 bases, there was a span of 20 bases. This chain's CDR3 is CASSQVLQGSMNTEAFF. The CDR3 nucleotides read TGTGCCAGCAGCCAAGTTTTACAGGGCTCTATGAACACTGAAGCTTTCTTT.

The chain joins TRBV20-1 to TRBJ2-3, with 8 positions matching TRBD1. CDR1 is DFQATT and CDR2 is SNEGSKA in the germline V gene (reference sequence). This CDR3 spans 15 amino acids. The J segment lost 3 bases and the V segment lost 0 bases, leaving 5 bases of the junction unmatched. In nucleotides, the CDR3 is TGCAGTGCTAGAGATTCAGGGGGCAAGACAGATACGCAGTATTTT. It encodes CSARDSGGKTDTQYF.

This clonotype was seen repeatedly, ten times or more. V is TRBV21-1 and J is TRBJ2-7; the D call in the table, TRBD1, was not verified against the DNA. TRBV21-1 is deemed a pseudogene. This CDR3 comprises 13 residues. DNA for the CDR3: TGTGCCAGCAGCACCCGACAGGGGAGTGAGCAGTACTTC. Protein sequence: CASSTRQGSEQYF.

This clonotype is medium-sized (0.01 to 0.1%) within its sample. The V call is TRBV28, the J call TRBJ2-1; tentatively, D is TRBD2 (5 bases). The germline V and J ends were trimmed by 5 bases and 6 bases, with 11 bases remaining between them. The CDR3 length is 13 residues. From germline, CDR1 is MDHEN and CDR2 SYDVKM. The CDR3 DNA reads as TGTGCCAGCAGTACCATGAGCGGCAATGAGCAGTTCTTC. It yields the protein CASSTMSGNEQFF.

The chain joins TRBV9 to TRBJ1-3, with D possibly matching TRBD1 (6 bases). V was shortened by 4 bases and J by 2 bases, with 16 bases between the two germline ends. Germline CDR1 SGDLS, CDR2 YYNGEE. The CDR3 length is 16 residues. The CDR3 coding sequence is TGTGCCAGCAGCCCCAGGGGATTGGTAACTGGAAACACCATATATTTT. Its translation: CASSPRGLVTGNTIYF.

This clonotype occurred many times. The V and J genes are TRBV12-3 or TRBV12-4 and TRBJ1-1; the match to TRBD1 covers 8 bases. CDR3 length equals 13 residues. V lost 7 bases, J lost 4 bases, and 5 bases stayed unmatched. The CDR3 is CASTPGQGTEAFF. The CDR3 DNA reads as TGTGCCAGCACCCCAGGACAGGGCACTGAAGCTTTCTTT.

This clonotype was observed many times. The chain combines TRBV4-1 with TRBJ2-7; D is possibly TRBD1 (5 bases). The CDR3 runs to 14 residues. Deletions cut 6 bases from V and 4 bases from J, with 16 bases between. CDR1 is MGHRA and CDR2 is YSYEKL in the germline V gene. This chain's CDR3 is CASSQGHLGYEQYF. The CDR3 coding sequence is TGCGCCAGCAGTCAGGGTCACCTTGGGTACGAGCAGTACTTC.

With regard to this clonotype: With only one base between it and a far larger clone, this is likely a read error. The CDR3 here is CSSSRDYNSPLHF. CDR3 in DNA: TGTTCCAGCAGCAGGGATTATAATTCACCCCTCCACTTT. The chain has TRBV6-5 and TRBJ1-6; possible D gene TRBD1, 5 bases. This CDR3 contains 13 residues. CDR1 and CDR2 (germline): MNHEY, SVGAGI.

This clonotype was detected many times. Here the CDR3 DNA reads TGTGCCAGCAGCCCGATGACCCGTTCGGGGACTGAAGCTTTCTTT. It translates to CASSPMTRSGTEAFF. The chain combines TRBV7-2 with TRBJ1-1, with no clear D. The CDR3 contains 15 residues. CDR1 and CDR2 (germline): SGHTA, FQGNSA. The V and J ends lost 5 bases and 5 bases respectively, with 18 bases between them.

This clonotype came up many times. V gene TRBV29-1 combines with J gene TRBJ2-2, with 9 nucleotides matching TRBD2. This CDR3 has 14 residues. Germline CDR1 and CDR2: SQVTM and ANQGSEA. Trimming took 3 bases from V and 5 from J; bases not matched to a gene: 4. CDR3 DNA sequence: TGCAGCGTTGAGACTAGCGGAGGGACCGGGGAGCTGTTTTTT. It codes for CSVETSGGTGELFF.

This clonotype was counted ten times or more. This sequence joins TRBV24-1 and TRBJ2-1; TRBD2 is a possible D gene (7 bases). The CDR3 has 15 residues. V lost 5 bases to trimming and J lost 1 base, with 11 bases between them. From germline, CDR1 is KGHDR and CDR2 SFDVKD. CDR3 coding DNA: TGTGCCACCAGTGCGGGGGGCAGGTCCTACAATGAGCAGTTCTTC. Protein sequence: CATSAGGRSYNEQFF.

This clonotype occurred many times. This rearrangement joins TRBV7-9 to TRBJ2-2, with TRBD1 matching over 7 bases. Germline V gene sequence: CDR1 SEHNR, CDR2 FQNEAQ (reference sequence). Trimming cost V 3 bases and J 5 bases; bases outside gene matches: 6. The CDR3 runs 15 residues. The CDR3 DNA reads as TGTGCCAGCAGCTTTCCGGGACAGACAACCGGGGAGCTGTTTTTT. As protein: CASSFPGQTTGELFF. The whole variable domain, remainder taken from reference TRBV7-9 and TRBJ2-2, is DTGVSQNPRHKITKRGQNVTFRCDPISEHNRLYWYRQTLGQGPEFLTYFQNEAQLEKSRLLSDRFSAERPKGSFSTLEIQRTEQGDSAMYLCASSFPGQTTGELFFGEGSRLTVL.

This clonotype was picked up many times. The V call is TRBV7-2, the J call TRBJ2-1; D is ambiguous. Trimming left V 4 bases short and J 5 bases short, with 9 bases between. CDR1 is SGHTA and CDR2 is FQGNSA in the germline V gene. The CDR3 consists of 13 residues. CDR3: CASSWVHNNEQFF. The CDR3 DNA reads TGTGCCAGCAGCTGGGTCCACAACAATGAGCAGTTCTTC.

Of note for this clonotype: A junction boundary mismatches the germline segment, possibly from a read error. V is TRBV7-2 and J is TRBJ1-2, with D hard to call. Germline V gives CDR1 SGHTA, CDR2 FQGNSA. The CDR3 totals 15 residues. Here the CDR3 DNA reads TGTGCCATCAGCTTGACCCCGATGGTCGACTATGGCGACACCTTC. This sequence encodes CAISLTPMVDYGDTF.

This clonotype was seen many times. This chain uses TRBV6-2 or TRBV6-3 with TRBJ2-7; TRBD2 agrees at 8 bases. The CDR3 runs to 14 residues. The germline V gene encodes CDR1 MNHEY and CDR2 SVGEGT. Trimming cost V 0 bases and J 2 bases; bases outside gene matches: 0. The CDR3 sequence: CASSYSRGAYEQYF. The CDR3, as DNA: TGTGCCAGCAGTTACTCGCGGGGGGCCTACGAGCAGTACTTC.

The count of this clonotype is one. The chain couples TRBV2 to TRBJ2-5, with 10 positions matching TRBD2. Germline CDR1 SNHLY, CDR2 FYNNEI. This CDR3 has 14 residues. J was trimmed by 5 bases and V by 2 bases; bases with no gene match: 2. The CDR3 DNA reads TGTGCCAGCAGTGAACTGGGACTAGCGGAGACCCAGTACTTC. Residues: CASSELGLAETQYF.